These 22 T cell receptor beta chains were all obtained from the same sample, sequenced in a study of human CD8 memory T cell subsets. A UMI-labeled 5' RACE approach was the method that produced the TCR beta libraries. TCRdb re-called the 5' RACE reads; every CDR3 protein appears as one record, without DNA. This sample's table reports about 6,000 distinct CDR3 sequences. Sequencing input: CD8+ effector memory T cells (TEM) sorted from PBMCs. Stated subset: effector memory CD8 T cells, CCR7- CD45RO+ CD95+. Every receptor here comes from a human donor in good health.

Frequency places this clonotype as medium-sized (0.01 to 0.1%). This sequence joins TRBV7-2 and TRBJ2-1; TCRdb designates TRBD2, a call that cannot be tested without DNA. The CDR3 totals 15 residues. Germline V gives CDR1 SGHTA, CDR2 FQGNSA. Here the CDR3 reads CASTQVAITGNEQFF.

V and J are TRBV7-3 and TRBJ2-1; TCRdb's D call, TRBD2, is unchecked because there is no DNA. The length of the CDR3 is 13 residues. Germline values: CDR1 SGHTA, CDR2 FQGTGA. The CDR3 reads CASSSIAGNEQFF.

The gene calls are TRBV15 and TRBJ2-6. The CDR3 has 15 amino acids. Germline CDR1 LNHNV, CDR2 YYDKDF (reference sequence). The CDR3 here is CATSRDRFGANVLTF.

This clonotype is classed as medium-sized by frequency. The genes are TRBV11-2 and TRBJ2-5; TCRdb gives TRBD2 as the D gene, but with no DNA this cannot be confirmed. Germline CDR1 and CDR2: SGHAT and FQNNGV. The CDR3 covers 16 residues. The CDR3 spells CASSSWQRGAQETQYF.

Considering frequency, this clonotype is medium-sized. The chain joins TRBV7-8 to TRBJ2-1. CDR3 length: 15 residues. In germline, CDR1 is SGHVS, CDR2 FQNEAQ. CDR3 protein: CASSLVADSYNEQFF.

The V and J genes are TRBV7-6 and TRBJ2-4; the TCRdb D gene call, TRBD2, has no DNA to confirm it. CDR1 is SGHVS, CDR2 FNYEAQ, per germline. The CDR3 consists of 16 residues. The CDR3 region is CASSALAGGPANIQYF.

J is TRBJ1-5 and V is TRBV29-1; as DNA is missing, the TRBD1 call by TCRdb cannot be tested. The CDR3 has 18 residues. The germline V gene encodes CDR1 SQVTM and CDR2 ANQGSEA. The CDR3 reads CSVVGDGQGYYSNQPQHF.

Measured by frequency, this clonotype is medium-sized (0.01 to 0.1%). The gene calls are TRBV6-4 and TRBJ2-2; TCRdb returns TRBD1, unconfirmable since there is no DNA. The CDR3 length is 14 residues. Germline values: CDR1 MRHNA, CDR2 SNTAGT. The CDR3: CASSDEGDTGELFF.

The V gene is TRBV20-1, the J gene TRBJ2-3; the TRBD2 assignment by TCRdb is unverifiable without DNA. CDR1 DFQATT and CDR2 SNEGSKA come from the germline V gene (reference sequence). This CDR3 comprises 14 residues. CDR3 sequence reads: CSARGAGERDTQYF.

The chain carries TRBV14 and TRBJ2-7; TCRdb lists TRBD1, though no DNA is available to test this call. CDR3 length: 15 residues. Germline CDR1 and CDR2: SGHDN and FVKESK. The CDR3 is CASSQTGQRLDEQYF.

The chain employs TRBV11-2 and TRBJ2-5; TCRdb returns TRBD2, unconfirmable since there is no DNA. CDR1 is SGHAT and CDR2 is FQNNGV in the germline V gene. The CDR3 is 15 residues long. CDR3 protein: CASRKGLAGLETQYF. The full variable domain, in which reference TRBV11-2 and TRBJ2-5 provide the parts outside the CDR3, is EAGVAQSPRYKIIEKRQSVAFWCNPISGHATLYWYQQILGQGPKLLIQFQNNGVVDDSQLPKDRFSAERLKGVDSTLKIQPAKLEDSAVYLCASRKGLAGLETQYFGPGTRLLVL.

The CDR3 reads CASSQDTGAYEQYF. The chain links TRBV4-1 to TRBJ2-7; TCRdb proposes TRBD1, but this gene call is untestable without DNA. The CDR3 sequence is 14 residues long. Germline CDR1 and CDR2: MGHRA and YSYEKL.

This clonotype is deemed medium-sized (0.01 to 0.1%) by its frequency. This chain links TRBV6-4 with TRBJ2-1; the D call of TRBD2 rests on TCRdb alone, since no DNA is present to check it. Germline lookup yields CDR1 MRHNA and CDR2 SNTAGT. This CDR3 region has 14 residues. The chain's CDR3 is CASSDGTSGNEQFF.

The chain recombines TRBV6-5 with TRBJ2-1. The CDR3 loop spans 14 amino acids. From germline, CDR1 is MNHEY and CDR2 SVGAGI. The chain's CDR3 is CASKVQSSYNEQFF.

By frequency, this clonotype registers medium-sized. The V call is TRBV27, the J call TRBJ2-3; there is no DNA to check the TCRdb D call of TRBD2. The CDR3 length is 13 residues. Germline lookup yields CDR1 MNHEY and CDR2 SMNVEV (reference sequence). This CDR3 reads CASSLGTSGVQYF.

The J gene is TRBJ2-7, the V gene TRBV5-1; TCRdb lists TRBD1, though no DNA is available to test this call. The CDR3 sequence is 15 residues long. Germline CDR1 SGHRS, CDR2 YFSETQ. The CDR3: CASSLDWTGHYEQYF.

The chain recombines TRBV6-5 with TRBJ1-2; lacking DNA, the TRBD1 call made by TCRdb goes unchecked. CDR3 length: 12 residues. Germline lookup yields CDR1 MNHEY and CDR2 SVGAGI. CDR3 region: CASSSGGLGYTF.

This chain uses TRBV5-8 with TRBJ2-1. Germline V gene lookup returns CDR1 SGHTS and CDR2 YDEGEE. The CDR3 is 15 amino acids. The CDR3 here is CASSLRQGAYNEQFF.

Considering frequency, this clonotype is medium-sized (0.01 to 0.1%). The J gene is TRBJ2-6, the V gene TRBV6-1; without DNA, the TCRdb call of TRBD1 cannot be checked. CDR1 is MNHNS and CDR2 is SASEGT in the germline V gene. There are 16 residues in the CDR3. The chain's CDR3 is CASTESGGHGANVLTF.

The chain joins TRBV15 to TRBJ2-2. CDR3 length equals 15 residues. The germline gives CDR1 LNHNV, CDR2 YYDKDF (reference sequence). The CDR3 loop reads CATSRIDGFTGELFF.

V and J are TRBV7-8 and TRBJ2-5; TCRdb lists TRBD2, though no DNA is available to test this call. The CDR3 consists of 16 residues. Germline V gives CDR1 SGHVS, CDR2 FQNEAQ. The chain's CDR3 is CASSFLAGGYQETQYF.

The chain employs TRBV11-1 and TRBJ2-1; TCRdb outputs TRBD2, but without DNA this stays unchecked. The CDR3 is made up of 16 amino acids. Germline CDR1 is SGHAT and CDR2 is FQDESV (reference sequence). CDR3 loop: CASSLAGTSLYNEQFF.